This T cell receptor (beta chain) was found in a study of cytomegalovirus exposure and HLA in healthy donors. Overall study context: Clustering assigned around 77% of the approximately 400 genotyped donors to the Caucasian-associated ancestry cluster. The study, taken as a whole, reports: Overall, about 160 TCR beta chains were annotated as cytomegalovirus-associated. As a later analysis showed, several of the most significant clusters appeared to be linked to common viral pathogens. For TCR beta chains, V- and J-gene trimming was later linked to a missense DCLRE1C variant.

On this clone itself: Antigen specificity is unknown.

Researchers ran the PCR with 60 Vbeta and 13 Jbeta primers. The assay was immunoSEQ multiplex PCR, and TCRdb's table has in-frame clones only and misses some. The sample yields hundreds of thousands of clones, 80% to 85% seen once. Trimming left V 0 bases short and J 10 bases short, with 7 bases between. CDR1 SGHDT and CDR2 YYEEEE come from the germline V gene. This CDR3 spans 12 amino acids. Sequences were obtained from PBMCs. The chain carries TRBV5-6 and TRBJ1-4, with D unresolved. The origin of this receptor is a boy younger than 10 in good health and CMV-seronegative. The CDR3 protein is CASSLVPGKLFF. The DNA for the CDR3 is TGTGCCAGCAGCTTGGTCCCAGGAAAACTGTTTTTT.